This TCR beta chain was retrieved from a study of vaccination and CD4 T cells after COVID-19. With the Oncomine TCR Beta short-read assay, DNA from cultured CD4+ T cells was sequenced. MiXCR, applied by TCRdb to the PCR reads, yields one record per CDR3 protein. The table has just under 20,000 distinct CDR3 sequences, more than 45% seen once. As regards this clonotype: Its specificity is unknown.

Indicated treatment: roughly ten-day PBMC culture with coronavirus spike peptide pools or control peptides (ViraFEST assay). Trimming removed 0 bases at V and 0 bases at J, with 6 bases between. CDR3 size: 14 residues. Germline values: CDR1 DFQATT, CDR2 SNEGSKA (reference sequence). The sequence was collected from a human donor who had recovered from COVID-19. V usage is TRBV20-1 and J usage is TRBJ1-5; no reliable D call. Specimen: CD4+ T cells from blood, cultured in vitro. In DNA form, the CDR3 reads TGCAGTGCTAGAGATATAACTAGCAATCAGCCCCAGCATTTT. It yields the protein CSARDITSNQPQHF.